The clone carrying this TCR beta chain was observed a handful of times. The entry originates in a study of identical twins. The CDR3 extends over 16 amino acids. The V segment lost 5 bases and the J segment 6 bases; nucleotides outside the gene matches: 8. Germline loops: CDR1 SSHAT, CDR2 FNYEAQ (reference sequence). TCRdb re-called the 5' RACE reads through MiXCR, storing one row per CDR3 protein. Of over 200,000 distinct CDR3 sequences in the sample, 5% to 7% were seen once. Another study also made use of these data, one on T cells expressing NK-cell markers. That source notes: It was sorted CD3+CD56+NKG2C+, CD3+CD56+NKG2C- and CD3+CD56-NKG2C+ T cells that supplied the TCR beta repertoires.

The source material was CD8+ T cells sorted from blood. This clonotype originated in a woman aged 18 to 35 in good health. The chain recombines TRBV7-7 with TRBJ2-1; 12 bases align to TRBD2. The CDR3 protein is CASSNQLAGGSNEQFF. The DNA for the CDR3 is TGTGCCAGCAGCAATCAACTAGCGGGAGGTAGCAATGAGCAGTTCTTC.